This T cell receptor (beta chain) is from a study of blood T cell repertoires in COVID-19. Either two negative PCRs, clearance, or symptom resolution qualified Cohort 3 donors as recovered. As originally analysed: Quantification of nucleated cells was approximated via reference gene primer amplification. TCRdb keeps only in-frame clones here, not all; method: immunoSEQ multiplex PCR. The D gene and trimming were derived from the DNA, and the V and J assignments and clone size from that table. The sample shows 180,000 or so clones, more than 80% of them seen only once. This clone was observed once. Other nucleotide sequences in the sample specify the same CDR3. The receptor comes from a middle-aged man who had recovered from COVID-19. Sequences were obtained from PBMCs or T cells enriched from blood (not recorded which).

In nucleotides, the CDR3 is TGTGCCAGCAGCTTGGCAGGGGGCGCCGAAGCTTTCTTT. As protein: CASSLAGGAEAFF. The V call is TRBV5-4, the J call TRBJ1-1, with 8 bases that match TRBD1. Germline trimming cut 0 bases from V and 8 bases from J; bases unmatched to any gene: 3. The germline V gene has CDR1 SGHNT and CDR2 YYREEE (reference sequence). The CDR3 length is 13 residues.